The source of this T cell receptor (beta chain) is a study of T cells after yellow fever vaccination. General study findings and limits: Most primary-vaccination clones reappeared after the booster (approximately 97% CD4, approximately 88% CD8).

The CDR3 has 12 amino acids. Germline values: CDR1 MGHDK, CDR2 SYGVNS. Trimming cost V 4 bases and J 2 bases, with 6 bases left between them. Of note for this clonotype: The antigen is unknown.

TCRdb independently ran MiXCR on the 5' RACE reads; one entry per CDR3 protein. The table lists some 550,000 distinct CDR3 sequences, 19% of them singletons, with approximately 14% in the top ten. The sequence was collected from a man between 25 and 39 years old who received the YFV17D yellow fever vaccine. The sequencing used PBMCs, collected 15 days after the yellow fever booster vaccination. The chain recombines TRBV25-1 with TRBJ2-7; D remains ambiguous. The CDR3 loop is CASSVGTYEQYF. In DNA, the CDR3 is TGTGCCAGCAGTGTTGGTACCTACGAGCAGTACTTC.